Included here is one T cell receptor (beta chain) sequence, with context. The data stem from a study of CD8 T cells in Susac syndrome. Reverse transcription of about 0.5 to 1 ug RNA used random hexamers. TCRdb re-called the immunoSEQ multiplex PCR reads with MiXCR, one entry per CDR3 protein. The data hold approximately 210,000 distinct CDR3 sequences, with approximately 94% observed a single time. The germline V and J ends were trimmed by 7 bases and 1 base, with 19 bases remaining between them. Germline V gene sequence: CDR1 MNHNS, CDR2 SASEGT. This CDR3 is 17 amino acids long. The sample comprised CD4+ T cells from PBMCs. The chain has TRBV6-1 and TRBJ2-2; D remains ambiguous. This sequence was found in a human donor with Susac syndrome. CDR3 in amino acids: CASNRMAPLGNTGELFF. As DNA, the CDR3 is TGTGCCAGCAACCGGATGGCCCCTCTAGGGAACACCGGGGAGCTGTTTTTT.